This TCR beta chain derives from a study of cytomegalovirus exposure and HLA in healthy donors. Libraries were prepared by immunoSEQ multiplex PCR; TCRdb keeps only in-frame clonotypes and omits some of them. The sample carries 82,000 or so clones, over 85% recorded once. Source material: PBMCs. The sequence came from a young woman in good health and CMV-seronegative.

This CDR3 reads CASSPTGLGNQPQHF. The DNA of the CDR3 is TGTGCCAGCAGCCCTACGGGACTTGGCAATCAGCCCCAGCATTTT. The chain uses TRBV9 and TRBJ1-5, with D maybe TRBD1 (5 bases). The length of the CDR3 is 15 residues. Germline assignment: CDR1 SGDLS and CDR2 YYNGEE. Deletions cut 4 bases from V and 2 bases from J, with 13 bases between.